Presented here are 25 T cell receptor beta chains from one specimen sequenced in a study of shared clonotypes between healthy human individuals. This table comes from immunoSEQ multiplex PCR, and its TCRdb copy is limited to in-frame clones, with some not included. Of around 330,000 clones detected, about 74% appear once; the ten largest clones hold 10%. The sample taken for sequencing was memory CD4+ T cells sorted from blood. Specified subset: CD45RA-negative fraction. The receptor set was obtained from a man aged 30 to 39 in good health.

The CDR3 DNA reads as TGTGCCACCAGCCAGGCGCCGAAGAAGGGGGCATTTGGCGAGCAGTACTTC. Amino acids: CATSQAPKKGAFGEQYF. This rearrangement joins TRBV15 to TRBJ2-7, with 7 bases matching TRBD1. From germline, CDR1 is LNHNV and CDR2 YYDKDF (reference sequence). V lost 5 bases, J lost 6 bases, and 19 bases stayed unmatched. This CDR3 spans 17 amino acids. Using reference TRBV15 and TRBJ2-7 for the parts outside the CDR3, the full variable domain is DAMVIQNPRYQVTQFGKPVTLSCSQTLNHNVMYWYQQKSSQAPKLLFHYYDKDFNNEADTPDNFQSRRPNTSFCFLDIRSPGLGDTAMYLCATSQAPKKGAFGEQYFGPGTRLTVT.

Only a few counts were recorded for this clone. The rearrangement links TRBV19 to TRBJ2-7; possibly TRBD1 or TRBD2 for D (6 bases each). Germline CDR1 is LNHDA and CDR2 is SQIVND (reference sequence). This CDR3 spans 13 amino acids. Trimming left V 3 bases short and J 9 bases short, with 15 bases between. The CDR3 is CASSISGAIAQYF. CDR3 coding DNA: TGTGCCAGTAGTATTTCGGGGGCTATTGCGCAGTACTTC.

This clone was seen more than once but under ten times. The rearrangement uses TRBV10-1 and TRBJ2-5; TRBD1 matches at 7 bases. V dropped 6 bases and J dropped 1; count of bases not matched to a gene: 5. The germline V gene encodes CDR1 WNHNN and CDR2 SYGVQD (reference sequence). This CDR3 has 14 residues. The chain's CDR3 is CASSRDRPQETQYF. The CDR3 DNA reads as TGCGCCAGCAGCCGGGACAGACCCCAAGAGACCCAGTACTTC.

The chain combines TRBV5-8 with TRBJ2-3, with D uncertain. The CDR3 length is 17 residues. Deletions cut 0 bases from V and 3 bases from J, with 17 bases between. Germline-derived CDR1 and CDR2 are SGHTS and YDEGEE. DNA of the CDR3: TGTGCCAGCAGCTTGGGGTTCTCCAGGCCCCTAACAGATACGCAGTATTTT. It codes for CASSLGFSRPLTDTQYF.

This clone was picked up a small number of times. This chain uses TRBV10-1 with TRBJ2-3, with TRBD2 as a possible D gene (6 bases). V dropped 4 bases and J dropped 3 bases, with 11 bases sitting between them. In germline, CDR1 is WNHNN, CDR2 SYGVQD (reference sequence). The CDR3 has 14 residues. This chain's CDR3 is CASSGTTGTDTQYF. In DNA, the CDR3 is TGCGCCAGCAGTGGGACTACTGGTACAGATACGCAGTATTTT.

The chain combines TRBV18 with TRBJ2-7, with 9 bases matching TRBD1. CDR1 is KGHSH, CDR2 LQKENI, per germline. V dropped 3 bases and J dropped 0; count of bases not matched to a gene: 6. The CDR3 is 16 amino acids. The CDR3: CASSPGTGTLSYEQYF. CDR3 DNA sequence: TGTGCCAGCTCACCGGGGACAGGGACCCTCTCCTACGAGCAGTACTTC.

With respect to this clone: The sample holds other DNA sequences that translate to the same CDR3. The chain is built from TRBV5-4 and TRBJ2-7; the match to TRBD2 covers 10 bases. The CDR3 totals 16 residues. The germline gives CDR1 SGHNT, CDR2 YYREEE (reference sequence). V shed 3 bases and J 3 bases; nucleotides not matched to a gene: 9. The CDR3 DNA reads as TGTGCCAGCAGCTCTGGAGGGTCTAGCGGGAGCTACGAGCAGTACTTC. Protein sequence: CASSSGGSSGSYEQYF.

This chain links TRBV6-9 with TRBJ1-2; D remains unclear. Trimming removed 5 bases at V and 2 bases at J, with 15 bases between. Looked up from germline, CDR1 is MNHGY and CDR2 is SVAAGI. CDR3 length: 15 residues. The CDR3: CASSKPGVGNYGYTF. CDR3 sequence (DNA): TGTGCCAGCAGTAAGCCGGGAGTGGGGAACTATGGCTACACCTTC.

V is TRBV6-6 and J is TRBJ2-7; D remains ambiguous. Trimming left V 5 bases short and J 1 base short, with 9 bases between. The CDR3 is 13 amino acids. From germline, CDR1 is MNHNY and CDR2 SVGAGI (reference sequence). For the CDR3, the DNA is TGTGCCAGCAGTCCCCGCGGTTCCTACGAGCAGTACTTC. This sequence encodes CASSPRGSYEQYF.

CDR3 nucleotides: TGTGCCAGCGGCGAAGGGGGATATGGCACAGATACGCAGTATTTT. Translation gives CASGEGGYGTDTQYF. V and J are TRBV27 and TRBJ2-3, with D maybe TRBD1 (6 bases). Per germline, CDR1 MNHEY and CDR2 SMNVEV (reference sequence). The CDR3 has 15 residues. With 8 bases removed from V and 1 base from J, the gap between germline ends came to 16 bases.

The table lists this clone with a few counts. The chain carries TRBV29-1 and TRBJ1-2; D is uncertain. Germline V gene sequence: CDR1 SQVTM, CDR2 ANQGSEA. Trimming pared 4 bases from V and 4 bases from J, leaving 10 bases between. This CDR3 has 12 residues. The CDR3 sequence is CSVVGSIYGYTF. The CDR3 nucleotides read TGCAGCGTTGTAGGGAGCATCTATGGCTACACCTTC.

V and J are TRBV19 and TRBJ2-1; a possible D gene is TRBD2 (6 bases). Trimming pared 8 bases from V and 4 bases from J, leaving 15 bases between. The germline CDR1 and CDR2 sequences are LNHDA and SQIVND (reference sequence). The CDR3 totals 14 residues. In DNA, the CDR3 is TGTGCCAGTGGGGGGACCTCCCCTTACAATGAGCAGTTCTTC. Its protein product is CASGGTSPYNEQFF.

V and J are TRBV6-1 and TRBJ1-2; 8 nucleotides align to TRBD1. With V trimmed by 4 bases and J by 5 bases, 6 bases remained unmatched. In germline, CDR1 is MNHNS, CDR2 SASEGT. The CDR3 consists of 14 residues. This CDR3 reads CASSVGTGEYGYTF. CDR3 bases: TGTGCCAGCAGTGTTGGGACAGGAGAATATGGCTACACCTTC.

This chain links TRBV9 with TRBJ2-1, with 11 bases lining up with TRBD2. CDR1 and CDR2 (germline): SGDLS, YYNGEE. This CDR3 has 19 amino acids. Trimming took 0 bases from V and 9 from J; bases not matched to a gene: 17. The CDR3, as DNA: TGTGCCAGCAGCGTAGGGTCCCCTAGCGGGAGGACGACCGGCGGTGAGCAGTTCTTC. This codes for CASSVGSPSGRTTGGEQFF.

The chain is built from TRBV28 and TRBJ2-5; the match to TRBD1 covers 10 bases. CDR3 length: 15 residues. The V segment lost 7 bases and the J segment 5 bases; nucleotides outside the gene matches: 10. Germline CDR1 and CDR2: MDHEN and SYDVKM. Written as DNA, the CDR3 is TGTGCCAGCAAGACCGGGACAGGGGTTCGGGAGACCCAGTACTTC. This codes for CASKTGTGVRETQYF.

This chain's CDR3 is CASSRETTDTQYF. CDR3 DNA sequence: TGTGCCAGCAGCAGGGAGACTACAGATACGCAGTATTTT. The gene calls are TRBV2 and TRBJ2-3; D tentatively reads TRBD1 or TRBD2 (5 bases each). CDR3 length equals 13 residues. Looked up from germline, CDR1 is SNHLY and CDR2 is FYNNEI. The germline V and J ends were trimmed by 6 bases and 3 bases, with 10 bases remaining between them.

This clone occurred once. The chain employs TRBV10-3 and TRBJ2-2; D possibly corresponds to TRBD1 (6 bases). This CDR3 is 15 amino acids long. Looked up from germline, CDR1 is ENHRY and CDR2 is SYGVKD. Trimming stripped 7 bases from V and 4 bases from J, with 16 bases between. This chain's CDR3 is CAIKQGARGTGELFF. In DNA form, the CDR3 reads TGTGCCATCAAACAAGGGGCCAGGGGCACCGGGGAGCTGTTTTTT.

This clone was observed once. V gene TRBV19 combines with J gene TRBJ2-7; D is uncertain. With 4 bases removed from V and 0 bases from J, the gap between germline ends came to 7 bases. Germline-derived CDR1 and CDR2 are LNHDA and SQIVND (reference sequence). The CDR3 sequence is 13 residues long. In DNA form, the CDR3 reads TGTGCCAGTAGTAGTCGCCTCTCCTACGAGCAGTACTTC. Amino acids: CASSSRLSYEQYF.

V and J are TRBV6-1 and TRBJ1-5; 11 nucleotides align to TRBD1. The CDR3 contains 15 residues. V was pared by 5 bases and J by 7 bases, with 7 bases of the junction left unmatched. Germline V gene data show CDR1 as MNHNS and CDR2 as SASEGT. This chain's CDR3 is CASSTGTGGLQPQHF. DNA for the CDR3: TGTGCCAGCAGTACCGGGACAGGGGGTTTGCAGCCCCAGCATTTT.

In this sample, this clone turned up a few times. The chain uses TRBV19 and TRBJ2-7, with 7 bases identical to TRBD1. V trimming: 4 bases; J trimming: 5 bases; junction bases outside the gene matches: 11. The CDR3 runs 15 residues. CDR1 is LNHDA, CDR2 SQIVND, per germline (reference sequence). The CDR3 protein is CASSKGAGPLNEQYF. CDR3 bases: TGTGCCAGTAGTAAGGGGGCAGGCCCTTTGAACGAGCAGTACTTC.

The chain recombines TRBV6-5 with TRBJ1-2; 8 bases match TRBD1. CDR1 MNHEY and CDR2 SVGAGI come from the germline V gene. The CDR3 has 14 amino acids. V lost 8 bases, J lost 4 bases, and 9 bases stayed unmatched. The CDR3 spells CASSTGARGYGYTF. CDR3 DNA sequence: TGTGCCAGCTCGACAGGGGCTCGCGGCTATGGCTACACCTTC.

This clone came up a few times. Other DNA sequences of this sample code for an identical CDR3. V gene TRBV9 combines with J gene TRBJ2-5; D not certain. Germline CDR1 and CDR2: SGDLS and YYNGEE. The ends were cut back, 0 bases at V and 7 bases at J, with 7 bases in the middle. This CDR3 has 12 residues. The CDR3 region is CASSVATGTQYF. CDR3 sequence (DNA): TGTGCCAGCAGCGTAGCTACCGGGACCCAGTACTTC.

The gene calls are TRBV15 and TRBJ1-4; 9 bases match TRBD1. The CDR3 has 15 residues. Germline V gives CDR1 LNHNV, CDR2 YYDKDF (reference sequence). V lost 3 bases and J lost 8; bases outside the gene matches: 7. The CDR3 is CATSRGGQGEEKLFF. For the CDR3, the DNA is TGTGCCACCAGCAGGGGGGGACAGGGAGAGGAAAAACTGTTTTTT. Looking up the rest from reference TRBV15 and TRBJ1-4 gives the full variable domain: DAMVIQNPRYQVTQFGKPVTLSCSQTLNHNVMYWYQQKSSQAPKLLFHYYDKDFNNEADTPDNFQSRRPNTSFCFLDIRSPGLGDTAMYLCATSRGGQGEEKLFFGSGTQLSVL.

V gene TRBV18 combines with J gene TRBJ2-7; no clear D. The CDR3 contains 12 residues. Per germline, CDR1 KGHSH and CDR2 LQKENI. V dropped 5 bases and J dropped 2 bases, with 7 bases sitting between them. The CDR3 sequence: CASSKGTYEQYF. CDR3 DNA: TGTGCCAGCTCAAAGGGTACCTACGAGCAGTACTTC.

The chain couples TRBV7-2 to TRBJ2-2, with 8 nucleotides matching TRBD1. Trimming removed 5 bases from V and 5 bases from J; junction bases left unmatched: 10. The CDR3 is 16 residues long. The germline CDR1 and CDR2 sequences are SGHTA and FQGNSA. Here the CDR3 reads CASSPQTGVVTGELFF. The CDR3, as DNA: TGTGCCAGCAGCCCACAGACAGGGGTGGTGACCGGGGAGCTGTTTTTT.